The 17 T cell receptor beta chains listed next were all sequenced from one sample in a study of T-cell reconstitution after alpha-beta-depleted transplantation in children. Library preparation (for TCRbeta) was performed with unique molecular identifiers. MiXCR, run by TCRdb on the PCR reads, gives a single entry per CDR3 protein. The repertoire holds about 130,000 distinct CDR3 sequences, with more than 9.5% as singletons. The specimen was PBMCs, mostly from graft donor cells, collected 180 days after TCRalphabeta/CD19-depleted stem cell transplant. These TCRs come from a girl less than two years old who had a stem cell transplant for combined immunodeficiency, so the T cells may come from the graft donor.

The V and J genes are TRBV3-1 and TRBJ2-7, with TRBD2 as a possible D gene (5 bases). V lost 3 bases and J lost 6, with 21 bases in between. CDR3 length: 16 amino acids. Looked up from germline, CDR1 is LGHDT and CDR2 is YNNKEL (reference sequence). The CDR3 spells CASSQSASGISSEQYF. The DNA of the CDR3 is TGTGCCAGCAGCCAGTCCGCCTCGGGGATTTCGTCCGAGCAGTACTTC.

This clonotype turned up a few times. CDR3 region: CASSFAGDTQYF. The CDR3 DNA follows: TGTGCCAGCAGCTTCGCCGGGGATACGCAGTATTTT. This chain joins TRBV7-2 and TRBJ2-3; D uncertain. Per germline, CDR1 SGHTA and CDR2 FQGNSA. CDR3 size: 12 residues. The V gene lost 3 bases and the J gene lost 6 bases, with 7 bases spanning the gap.

The chain uses TRBV5-1 and TRBJ2-5, with 7 bases that match TRBD1. The CDR3 length is 15 residues. The V gene end was trimmed by 3 bases and the J gene end by 4 bases; junction bases not matched to a gene: 9. Germline loops: CDR1 SGHRS, CDR2 YFSETQ. The CDR3 reads CASSYTRQGPETQYF. CDR3 bases: TGCGCCAGCAGCTACACCCGACAGGGCCCAGAGACCCAGTACTTC.

This chain joins TRBV20-1 and TRBJ2-2; no definite D call. V gave up 2 bases and J gave up 4 bases, with 14 bases separating them. Germline CDR1 is DFQATT and CDR2 is SNEGSKA (reference sequence). There are 15 residues in the CDR3. The CDR3 loop is CSARTPNTGTGELFF. CDR3 DNA sequence: TGCAGTGCTAGAACGCCAAATACGGGCACCGGGGAGCTGTTTTTT.

This clonotype occurred a few times. The chain carries TRBV4-3 and TRBJ1-5; D is possibly TRBD1 (5 bases). From germline, CDR1 is LGHNA and CDR2 YSLEER. CDR3 length equals 17 residues. Trimming pared 0 bases from V and 2 bases from J, leaving 14 bases between. In DNA, the CDR3 is TGCGCCAGCAGCCAAGAGAGAGGGGCGAAGGGCAATCAGCCCCAGCATTTT. It yields the protein CASSQERGAKGNQPQHF.

This clonotype was found a few times. The chain carries TRBV5-1 and TRBJ2-7; no definite D call. The V gene's germline CDR1 is SGHRS and CDR2 YFSETQ. The length of the CDR3 is 15 residues. Trimming removed 0 bases from V and 1 base from J, with 11 bases in between. CDR3 loop: CASSLEVRWSYEQYF. CDR3 DNA sequence: TGCGCCAGCAGCTTGGAGGTCAGGTGGTCCTACGAGCAGTACTTC.

The chain carries TRBV7-2 and TRBJ2-3; 9 bases agree with TRBD2. The CDR3 contains 16 residues. J gave up 1 base and V 4 bases, and 6 bases lay outside the gene matches. Germline CDR1 SGHTA, CDR2 FQGNSA. CDR3 amino acids: CASSSWASGGTDTQYF. In DNA, the CDR3 is TGTGCCAGCAGCTCGTGGGCTAGCGGGGGCACAGATACGCAGTATTTT.

There are a few counts of this clonotype. V is TRBV7-8 and J is TRBJ2-1; 7 bases fit TRBD1. The CDR3 spans 15 residues. The V gene end was trimmed by 1 base and the J gene end by 2 bases; junction bases not matched to a gene: 2. From germline, CDR1 is SGHVS and CDR2 FQNEAQ. The CDR3 here is CASSLETGAYNEQFF. The DNA of the CDR3 is TGTGCCAGCAGCTTAGAAACAGGGGCCTACAATGAGCAGTTCTTC.

This chain links TRBV7-2 with TRBJ2-3, with D tentatively TRBD2 (5 bases). V was pared by 1 base and J by 2 bases, with 16 bases between. Per the germline V gene, CDR1 is SGHTA and CDR2 is FQGNSA. The CDR3 has 17 amino acids. CDR3 coding DNA: TGTGCCAGCAGCTTAGTCAATAGAGCGGACCCCACAGATACGCAGTATTTT. Translating it yields CASSLVNRADPTDTQYF.

The chain links TRBV27 to TRBJ1-2; TRBD1 agrees at 7 bases. V was clipped by 4 bases and J by 5 bases; unmatched bases: 7. The CDR3 length is 14 residues. The germline V gene has CDR1 MNHEY and CDR2 SMNVEV (reference sequence). The chain's CDR3 is CASSSRGQLYGYTF. CDR3 bases: TGTGCCAGCAGTTCCCGGGGACAGCTATATGGCTACACCTTC.

This clonotype was counted between two and nine times. The rearrangement links TRBV7-8 to TRBJ2-5; D is perhaps TRBD2 (5 bases). Trimming removed 7 bases from V and 3 bases from J, with 15 bases in between. Germline V gene sequence: CDR1 SGHVS, CDR2 FQNEAQ. This CDR3 region has 14 residues. CDR3 sequence reads: CASTPRAAKETQYF. The CDR3 DNA reads TGTGCCAGCACCCCGCGGGCAGCTAAAGAGACCCAGTACTTC.

This clonotype was found a few times. This sequence joins TRBV20-1 and TRBJ2-3; 8 bases agree with TRBD1. The CDR3 sequence is 13 residues long. Looked up from germline, CDR1 is DFQATT and CDR2 is SNEGSKA (reference sequence). The CDR3 nucleotides read TGCAGCAAGACAGGGGCGCCAGATGGTACGCAGTATTTT. It encodes CSKTGAPDGTQYF.

This clonotype was detected only a few times. The gene calls are TRBV7-4 and TRBJ2-7; 11 bases agree with TRBD2. V was clipped by 8 bases and J by 2 bases; unmatched bases: 29. The CDR3 totals 22 residues. Germline V gene sequence: CDR1 SGHVT, CDR2 SQSDAQ. CDR3 sequence: CASGSVGTADYPTSGVPYEQYF. CDR3 coding DNA: TGTGCCAGCGGATCGGTCGGGACAGCCGATTATCCGACTAGCGGGGTCCCCTACGAGCAGTACTTC. Combining the CDR3 with reference TRBV7-4 and TRBJ2-7 gives the whole variable domain GAGVSQSPRYKVAKRGRDVALRCDSISGHVTLYWYRQTLGQGSEVLTYSQSDAQRDKSGRPSGRFSAERPERSVSTLKIQRTEQGDSAVYLCASGSVGTADYPTSGVPYEQYFGPGTRLTVT.

This clonotype was counted a few times. V is TRBV20-1 and J is TRBJ2-2, with 9 positions matching TRBD2. V lost 4 bases, J lost 2 bases, and 8 bases stayed unmatched. The length of the CDR3 is 16 residues. Germline V gene data show CDR1 as DFQATT and CDR2 as SNEGSKA (reference sequence). The DNA of the CDR3 is TGCAGTGCTACCCCCGCCCTAGCGGGAAACACCGGGGAGCTGTTTTTT. Its protein is CSATPALAGNTGELFF.

This clonotype has a handful of counts. The V call is TRBV29-1, the J call TRBJ1-1; TRBD1 might be the D (6 bases). CDR1 and CDR2 from the germline V gene are SQVTM and ANQGSEA. Trimming took 7 bases from V and 0 from J, leaving 15 bases between them. This CDR3 contains 14 residues. Here the CDR3 reads CSASPGEVNTEAFF. For the CDR3, the DNA is TGCAGCGCCTCCCCAGGGGAGGTGAACACTGAAGCTTTCTTT.

This clonotype showed up many times. The chain is built from TRBV29-1 and TRBJ1-3; unclear D gene. Germline CDR1 SQVTM, CDR2 ANQGSEA. CDR3 size: 13 residues. The V end was cut by 3 bases, the J end by 1 base, with 7 bases between. The CDR3 spells CSVDKGSGNTIYF. The CDR3 DNA reads as TGCAGCGTTGACAAGGGATCTGGAAACACCATATATTTT.

This clonotype was detected a few times. V and J are TRBV4-3 and TRBJ1-3; D not resolved. Trimming shortened V by 1 base and J by 4 bases, and 8 bases separated the two germline ends. There are 14 residues in the CDR3. Per the germline V gene, CDR1 is LGHNA and CDR2 is YSLEER. CDR3 residues: CASSQVIRGNTIYF. CDR3 nucleotide sequence: TGCGCCAGCAGCCAAGTAATCCGAGGAAACACCATATATTTT.